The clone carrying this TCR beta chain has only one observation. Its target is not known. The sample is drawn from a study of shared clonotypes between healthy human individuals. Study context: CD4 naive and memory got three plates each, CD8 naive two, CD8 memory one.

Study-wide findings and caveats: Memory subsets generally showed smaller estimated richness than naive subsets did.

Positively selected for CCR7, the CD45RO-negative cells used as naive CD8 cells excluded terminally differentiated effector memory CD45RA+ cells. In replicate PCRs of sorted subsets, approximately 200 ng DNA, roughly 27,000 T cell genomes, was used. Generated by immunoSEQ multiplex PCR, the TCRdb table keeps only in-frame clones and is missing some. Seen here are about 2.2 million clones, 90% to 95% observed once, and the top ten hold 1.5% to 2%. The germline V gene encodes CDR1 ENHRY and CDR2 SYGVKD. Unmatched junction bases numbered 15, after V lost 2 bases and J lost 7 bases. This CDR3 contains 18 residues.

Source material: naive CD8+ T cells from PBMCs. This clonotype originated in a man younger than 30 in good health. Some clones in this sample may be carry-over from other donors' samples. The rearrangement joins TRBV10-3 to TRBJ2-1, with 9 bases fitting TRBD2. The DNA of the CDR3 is TGTGCCATCAGTGAGCGGGCTAGCGGGAACCTGCTGTATAATGAGCAGTTCTTC. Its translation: CAISERASGNLLYNEQFF.